This T cell receptor (beta chain) was identified in a study of OX40 agonist ivuxolimab in advanced cancers. Study-wide background: Previous treatment with anti-PD-1, anti-PD-L1 or anti-CTLA-4 therapy was allowed; 40% had received some. Findings and limits, study-wide: Among the lowest peripheral clonal expansion occurred in 0.1-3.0 mg/kg partial responders.

On this clone itself: Its antigen is still unknown.

Using immunoSEQ multiplex PCR, the repertoire was profiled, and TCRdb retains in-frame clones only, with some absent. The sample records 77,000 or so clones, 85% to 95% being singletons. From germline, CDR1 is SGHDT and CDR2 YYEEEE. The CDR3 is 14 residues long. The J segment lost 2 bases and the V segment lost 3 bases, leaving 2 bases of the junction unmatched. Sample: CD4+ or CD8+ T cells sorted from blood, taken in a trial of the OX40 agonist ivuxolimab. The receptor's source is an adult with an advanced solid tumor such as melanoma, head and neck, liver or kidney cancer. J is TRBJ2-5 and V is TRBV5-6, with 9 bases lining up with TRBD1. The CDR3 coding sequence is TGTGCCAGCAGCTGGGGGACAGGGCAAGAGACCCAGTACTTC. This translates into CASSWGTGQETQYF.